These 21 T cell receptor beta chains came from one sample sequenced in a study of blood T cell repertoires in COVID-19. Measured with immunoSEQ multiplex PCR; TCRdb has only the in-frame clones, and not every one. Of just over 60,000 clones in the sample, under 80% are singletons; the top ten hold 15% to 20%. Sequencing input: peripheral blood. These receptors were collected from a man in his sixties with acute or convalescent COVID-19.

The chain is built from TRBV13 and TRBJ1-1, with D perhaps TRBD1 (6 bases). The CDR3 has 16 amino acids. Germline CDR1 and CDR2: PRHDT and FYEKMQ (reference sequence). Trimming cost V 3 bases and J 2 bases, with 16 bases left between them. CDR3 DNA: TGTGCCAGCAGCTTGGGGCAGGGGACCTACAACACTGAAGCTTTCTTT. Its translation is CASSLGQGTYNTEAFF. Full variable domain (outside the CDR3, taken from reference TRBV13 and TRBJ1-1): AAGVIQSPRHLIKEKRETATLKCYPIPRHDTVYWYQQGPGQDPQFLISFYEKMQSDKGSIPDRFSAQQFSDYHSELNMSSLELGDSALYFCASSLGQGTYNTEAFFGQGTRLTVV.

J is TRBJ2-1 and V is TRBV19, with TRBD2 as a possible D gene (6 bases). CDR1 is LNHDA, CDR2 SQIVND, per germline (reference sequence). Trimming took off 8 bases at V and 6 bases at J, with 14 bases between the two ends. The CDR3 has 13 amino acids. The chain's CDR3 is CASSSALRNEQFF. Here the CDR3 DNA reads TGTGCCAGTTCTAGCGCCCTTCGCAATGAGCAGTTCTTC.

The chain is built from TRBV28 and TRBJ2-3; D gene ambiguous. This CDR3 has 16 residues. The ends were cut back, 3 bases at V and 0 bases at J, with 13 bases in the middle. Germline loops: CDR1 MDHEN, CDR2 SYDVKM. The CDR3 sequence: CASSFPHFPSTDTQYF. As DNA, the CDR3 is TGTGCCAGCAGTTTCCCACATTTCCCTAGCACAGATACGCAGTATTTT.

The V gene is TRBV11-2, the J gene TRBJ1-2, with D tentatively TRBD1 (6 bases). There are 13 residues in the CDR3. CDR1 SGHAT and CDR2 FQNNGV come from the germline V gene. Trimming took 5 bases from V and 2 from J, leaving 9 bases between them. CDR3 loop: CASSQDRNYGYTF. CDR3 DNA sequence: TGTGCCAGCAGCCAGGACAGAAACTATGGCTACACCTTC.

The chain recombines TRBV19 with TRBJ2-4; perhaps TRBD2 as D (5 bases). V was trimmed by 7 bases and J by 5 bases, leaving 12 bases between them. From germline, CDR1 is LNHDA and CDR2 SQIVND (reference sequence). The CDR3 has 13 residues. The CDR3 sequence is CASTPGEQNIQYF. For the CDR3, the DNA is TGTGCCAGTACCCCTGGGGAGCAAAACATTCAGTACTTC.

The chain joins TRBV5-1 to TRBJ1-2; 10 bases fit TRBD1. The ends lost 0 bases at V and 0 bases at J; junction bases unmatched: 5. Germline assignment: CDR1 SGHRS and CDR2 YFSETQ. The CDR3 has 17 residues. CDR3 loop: CASSLGDRGLPNYGYTF. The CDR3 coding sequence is TGCGCCAGCAGCTTGGGTGACAGGGGGCTTCCTAACTATGGCTACACCTTC.

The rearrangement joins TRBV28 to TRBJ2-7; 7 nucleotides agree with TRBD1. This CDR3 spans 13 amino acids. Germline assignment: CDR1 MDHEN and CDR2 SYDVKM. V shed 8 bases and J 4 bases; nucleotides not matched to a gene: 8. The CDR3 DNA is TGTGCCAGCGGTCCGACAGGGTTTTACGAGCAGTACTTC. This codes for CASGPTGFYEQYF.

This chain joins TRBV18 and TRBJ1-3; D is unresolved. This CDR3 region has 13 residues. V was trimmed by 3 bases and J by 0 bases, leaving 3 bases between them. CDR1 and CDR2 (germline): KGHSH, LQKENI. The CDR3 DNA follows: TGTGCCAGCTCACCCAGCTCTGGAAACACCATATATTTT. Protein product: CASSPSSGNTIYF.

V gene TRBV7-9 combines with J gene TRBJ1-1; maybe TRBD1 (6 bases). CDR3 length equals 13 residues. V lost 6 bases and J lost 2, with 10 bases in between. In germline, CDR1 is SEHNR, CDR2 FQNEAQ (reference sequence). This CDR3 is CASSLQGNTEAFF. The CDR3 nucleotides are TGTGCCAGCAGTTTACAGGGAAACACTGAAGCTTTCTTT.

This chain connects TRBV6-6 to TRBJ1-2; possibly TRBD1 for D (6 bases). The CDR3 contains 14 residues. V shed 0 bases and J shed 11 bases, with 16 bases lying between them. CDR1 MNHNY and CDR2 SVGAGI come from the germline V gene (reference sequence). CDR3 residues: CASSYSGRGDGYTF. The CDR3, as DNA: TGTGCCAGCAGTTACTCGGGGAGGGGGGACGGTTACACCTTC.

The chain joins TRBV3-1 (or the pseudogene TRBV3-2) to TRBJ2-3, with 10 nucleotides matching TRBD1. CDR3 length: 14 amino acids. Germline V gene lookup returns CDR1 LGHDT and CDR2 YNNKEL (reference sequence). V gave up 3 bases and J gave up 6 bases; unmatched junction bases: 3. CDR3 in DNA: TGTGCCAGCAGCCATAGACAGGGGGCGGATACGCAGTATTTT. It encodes CASSHRQGADTQYF.

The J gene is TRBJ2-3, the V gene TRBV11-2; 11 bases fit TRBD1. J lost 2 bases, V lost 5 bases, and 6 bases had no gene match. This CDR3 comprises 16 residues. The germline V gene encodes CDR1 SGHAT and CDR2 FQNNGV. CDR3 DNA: TGTGCCAGCAGCCATGGCGGACAGGGGGCCACAGATACGCAGTATTTT. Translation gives CASSHGGQGATDTQYF.

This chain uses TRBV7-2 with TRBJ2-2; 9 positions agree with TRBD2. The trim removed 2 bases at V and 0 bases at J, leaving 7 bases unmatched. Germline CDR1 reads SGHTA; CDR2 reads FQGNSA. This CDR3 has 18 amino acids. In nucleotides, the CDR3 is TGTGCCAGCAGCTTAAAAATTAGCGGGAGAGCGAACACCGGGGAGCTGTTTTTT. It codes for CASSLKISGRANTGELFF. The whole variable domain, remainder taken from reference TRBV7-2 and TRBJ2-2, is GAGVSQSPSNKVTEKGKDVELRCDPISGHTALYWYRQSLGQGLEFLIYFQGNSAPDKSGLPSDRFSAERTGGSVSTLTIQRTQQEDSAVYLCASSLKISGRANTGELFFGEGSRLTVL.

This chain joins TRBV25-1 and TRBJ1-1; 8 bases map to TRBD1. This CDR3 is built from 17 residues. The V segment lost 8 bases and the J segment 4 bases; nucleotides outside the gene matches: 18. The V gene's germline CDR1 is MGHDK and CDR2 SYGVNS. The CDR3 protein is CASPRWDRHPRGTEAFF. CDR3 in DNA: TGTGCCAGCCCCAGATGGGACAGGCATCCCCGGGGCACTGAAGCTTTCTTT.

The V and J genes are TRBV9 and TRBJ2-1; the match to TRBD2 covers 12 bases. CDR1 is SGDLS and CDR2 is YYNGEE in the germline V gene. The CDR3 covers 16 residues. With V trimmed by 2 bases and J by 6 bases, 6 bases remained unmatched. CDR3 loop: CASSVLAGGGVNEQFF. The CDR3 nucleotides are TGTGCCAGCAGCGTGCTAGCGGGAGGGGGGGTCAATGAGCAGTTCTTC.

The CDR3 DNA follows: TGCGCCAGCAGCCTGGCGGCTAGCGGAGACACCTCACCTCAGTACTTC. Translating gives CASSLAASGDTSPQYF. This rearrangement joins TRBV5-1 to TRBJ2-7; TRBD2 aligns across 7 bases. CDR1 and CDR2 from the germline V gene are SGHRS and YFSETQ. This CDR3 has 16 residues. Losses at the gene ends were 4 bases for V and 10 bases for J; bases not matched to a gene: 20.

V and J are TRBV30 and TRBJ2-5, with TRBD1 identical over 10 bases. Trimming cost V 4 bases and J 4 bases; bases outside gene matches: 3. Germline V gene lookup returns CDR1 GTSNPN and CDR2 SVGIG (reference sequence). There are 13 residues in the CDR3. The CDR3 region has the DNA TGTGCCTGGAACGGACAGGGGGGAGAGACCCAGTACTTC. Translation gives CAWNGQGGETQYF.

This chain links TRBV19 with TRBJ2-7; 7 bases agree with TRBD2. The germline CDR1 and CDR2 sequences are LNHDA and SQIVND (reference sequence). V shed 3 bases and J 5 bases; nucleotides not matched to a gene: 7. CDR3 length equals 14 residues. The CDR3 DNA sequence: TGTGCCAGTAGTATGCGGGGGTCCGGGAACGAGCAGTACTTC. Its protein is CASSMRGSGNEQYF.

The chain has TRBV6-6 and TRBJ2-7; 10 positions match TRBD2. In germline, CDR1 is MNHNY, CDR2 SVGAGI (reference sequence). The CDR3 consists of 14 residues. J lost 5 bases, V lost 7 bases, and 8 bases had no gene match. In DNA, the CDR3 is TGTGCCAGCACCCTGAGCGGGAGGGTTCACGAGCAGTACTTC. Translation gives CASTLSGRVHEQYF.

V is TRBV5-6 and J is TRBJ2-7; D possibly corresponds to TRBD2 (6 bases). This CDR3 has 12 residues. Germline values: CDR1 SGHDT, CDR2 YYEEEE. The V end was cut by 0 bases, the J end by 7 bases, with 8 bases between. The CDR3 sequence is CASSLGGGEQYF. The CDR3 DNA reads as TGTGCCAGCAGCTTGGGTGGGGGGGAGCAGTACTTC. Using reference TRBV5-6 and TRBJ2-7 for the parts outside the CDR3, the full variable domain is DAGVTQSPTHLIKTRGQQVTLRCSPKSGHDTVSWYQQALGQGPQFIFQYYEEEERQRGNFPDRFSGHQFPNYSSELNVNALLLGDSALYLCASSLGGGEQYFGPGTRLTVT.

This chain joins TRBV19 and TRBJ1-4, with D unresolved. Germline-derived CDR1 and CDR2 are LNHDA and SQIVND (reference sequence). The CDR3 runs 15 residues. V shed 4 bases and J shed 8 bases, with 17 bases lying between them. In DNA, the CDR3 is TGTGCCAGTAGTACGATCGAAAGCGGAGGAGAAAAACTGTTTTTT. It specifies CASSTIESGGEKLFF.